This note documents a single T cell receptor (beta chain) sequence. The target antigen is unknown. This table comes from immunoSEQ multiplex PCR, and its TCRdb copy is limited to in-frame clones, with some not included. The table has approximately 2,300,000 clones, just under 95% seen once; the top ten hold around 0.4%. These data come from a study of shared clonotypes between healthy human individuals. Findings and caveats of the study: A few donors showed sharing of around 5% of naive CD4 clonotypes. Rarefaction demonstrated incomplete sorted-subset sequencing despite large depth.

J gave up 4 bases and V 4 bases, and 4 bases lay outside the gene matches. Germline loops: CDR1 SQVTM, CDR2 ANQGSEA. The CDR3 covers 13 residues. Input material: naive CD4+ T cells from PBMCs. Subset here: CD45RA+ positively selected. The gene calls are TRBV29-1 and TRBJ1-5, with 7 bases fitting TRBD1. The receptor was isolated from a man aged 18 to 35 in good health. Some clones in this sample may be carry-over from other donors' samples. As DNA, the CDR3 is TGCAGCGTTGCGACAGGGCGAAATCAGCCCCAGCATTTT. This sequence encodes CSVATGRNQPQHF. The full variable domain, in which reference TRBV29-1 and TRBJ1-5 provide the parts outside the CDR3, is SAVISQKPSRDICQRGTSLTIQCQVDSQVTMMFWYRQQPGQSLTLIATANQGSEATYESGFVIDKFPISRPNLTFSTLTVSNMSPEDSSIYLCSVATGRNQPQHFGDGTRLSIL.